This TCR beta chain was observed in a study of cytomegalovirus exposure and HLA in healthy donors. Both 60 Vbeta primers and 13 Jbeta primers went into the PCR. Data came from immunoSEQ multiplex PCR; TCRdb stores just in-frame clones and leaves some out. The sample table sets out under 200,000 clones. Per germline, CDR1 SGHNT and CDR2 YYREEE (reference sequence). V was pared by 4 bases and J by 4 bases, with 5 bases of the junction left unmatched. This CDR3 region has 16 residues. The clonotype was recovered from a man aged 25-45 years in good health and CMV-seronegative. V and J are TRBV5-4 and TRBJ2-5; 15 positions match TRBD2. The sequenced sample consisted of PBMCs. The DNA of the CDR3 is TGTGCCAGCAGCGCGGGACTAGCGGGGGGATCAGAGACCCAGTACTTC. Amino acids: CASSAGLAGGSETQYF.